This T cell receptor (beta chain) is drawn from a study of CD8 T cells in Susac syndrome. The authors carried out high-throughput sequencing of TCR beta. They applied it to CD8+ and CD4+ T cells obtained from blood. The CDR3 totals 16 residues. The V gene lost 9 bases and the J gene lost 0 bases, with 18 bases spanning the gap. In germline, CDR1 is MNHNS, CDR2 SASEGT. Reverse transcription of roughly 0.5 to 1 ug RNA was carried out with random hexamers. TCRdb called the immunoSEQ multiplex PCR reads again in MiXCR, with one record for every CDR3 protein. The table records about 300,000 distinct CDR3 sequences, approximately 89% of them present only once.

What was sequenced was CD8+ T cells from PBMCs. The TCR was taken from a human donor with multiple sclerosis. This chain links TRBV6-1 with TRBJ1-3; D is perhaps TRBD1 (6 bases). DNA for the CDR3: TGTGCCAGTTCGTGGGGGGGCTCGGACTCTGGAAACACCATATATTTT. Translation gives CASSWGGSDSGNTIYF.